What follows describes a single T cell receptor (beta chain). CDR1 is SGHRS and CDR2 is YFSETQ in the germline V gene. The CDR3 totals 16 residues. V was pared by 0 bases and J by 3 bases, with 6 bases of the junction left unmatched. Unique molecular identifiers were incorporated into the prepared TCRbeta library. TCRdb called the PCR reads again in MiXCR, with one record for every CDR3 protein. Here the sample spans around 250,000 distinct CDR3 sequences, 9.5% to 10% being singletons. This sample was included in a study of T-cell reconstitution after alpha-beta-depleted transplantation in children. The rearrangement links TRBV5-1 to TRBJ2-3, with 8 nucleotides matching TRBD2. The sequence was collected from a human donor who donated a stem cell graft to a child with SCID. Sample: PBMCs from the stem cell graft donor, taken from the stem cell graft. The CDR3 here is CASSLGLLAETDTQYF. The CDR3 nucleotides read TGCGCCAGCAGCTTGGGTCTACTAGCGGAAACAGATACGCAGTATTTT. The variable domain in full, with the rest retrieved from reference TRBV5-1 and TRBJ2-3, is KAGVTQTPRYLIKTRGQQVTLSCSPISGHRSVSWYQQTPGQGLQFLFEYFSETQRNKGNFPGRFSGRQFSNSRSEMNVSTLELGDSALYLCASSLGLLAETDTQYFGPGTRLTVL.